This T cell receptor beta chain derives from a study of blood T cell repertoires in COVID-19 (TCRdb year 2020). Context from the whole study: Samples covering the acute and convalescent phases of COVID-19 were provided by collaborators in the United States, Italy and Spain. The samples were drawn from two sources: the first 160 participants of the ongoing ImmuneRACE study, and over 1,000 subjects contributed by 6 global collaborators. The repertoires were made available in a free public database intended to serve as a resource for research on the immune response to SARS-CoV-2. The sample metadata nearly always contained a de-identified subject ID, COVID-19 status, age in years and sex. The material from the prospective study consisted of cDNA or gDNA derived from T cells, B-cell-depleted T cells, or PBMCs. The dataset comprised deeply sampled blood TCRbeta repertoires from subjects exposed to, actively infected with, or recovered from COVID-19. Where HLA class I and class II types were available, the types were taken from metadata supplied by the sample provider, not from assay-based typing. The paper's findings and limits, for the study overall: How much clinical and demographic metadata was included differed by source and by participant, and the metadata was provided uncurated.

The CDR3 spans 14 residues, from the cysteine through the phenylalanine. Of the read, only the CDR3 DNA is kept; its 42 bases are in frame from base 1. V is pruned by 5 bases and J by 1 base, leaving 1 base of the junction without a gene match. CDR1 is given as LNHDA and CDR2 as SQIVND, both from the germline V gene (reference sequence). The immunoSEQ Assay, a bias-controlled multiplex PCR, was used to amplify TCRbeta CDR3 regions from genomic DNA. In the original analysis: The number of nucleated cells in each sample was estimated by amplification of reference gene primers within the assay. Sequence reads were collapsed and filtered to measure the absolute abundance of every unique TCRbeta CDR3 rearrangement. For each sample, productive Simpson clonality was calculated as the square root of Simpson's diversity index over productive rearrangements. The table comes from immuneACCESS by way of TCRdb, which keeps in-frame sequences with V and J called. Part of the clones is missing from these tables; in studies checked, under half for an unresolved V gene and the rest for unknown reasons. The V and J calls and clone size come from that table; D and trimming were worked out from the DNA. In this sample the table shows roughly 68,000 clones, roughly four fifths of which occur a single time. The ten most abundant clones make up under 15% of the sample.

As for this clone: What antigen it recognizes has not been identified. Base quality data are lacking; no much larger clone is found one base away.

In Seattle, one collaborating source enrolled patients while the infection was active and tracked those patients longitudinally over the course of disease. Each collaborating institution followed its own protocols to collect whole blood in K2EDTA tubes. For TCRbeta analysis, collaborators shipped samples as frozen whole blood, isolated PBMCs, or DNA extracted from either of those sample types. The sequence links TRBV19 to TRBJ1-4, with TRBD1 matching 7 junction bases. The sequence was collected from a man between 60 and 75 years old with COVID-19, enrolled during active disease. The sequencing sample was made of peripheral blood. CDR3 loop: CASSQGGTNEKLFF. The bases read TGTGCCAGTAGTCAGGGGGGAACTAATGAAAAACTGTTTTTT.